This T cell receptor beta chain comes out of a study of Graves' ophthalmopathy and Graves' hyperthyroidism. For repertoire sequencing, the TCR beta CDR3 regions were amplified from RNA transcripts. Second-round multiplex PCR came after a first-round RT-PCR that employed HTBI primers. TCRdb reprocessed the multiplex PCR reads with MiXCR, giving one entry per CDR3 protein. The data show roughly 400,000 distinct CDR3 sequences, about a sixth seen once. Many counts were recorded for this clonotype. This CDR3 comprises 14 residues. The J segment lost 3 bases and the V segment lost 2 bases, leaving 2 bases of the junction unmatched. Germline CDR1 and CDR2: MNHEY and SVGAGI.

This chain connects TRBV6-5 to TRBJ2-5, with TRBD1 matching 8 bases. The source is an adult woman with stable Graves' hyperthyroidism. Sequencing was done on a sample of peripheral blood. The DNA of the CDR3 is TGTGCCAGCAGTTACCCGGGACAGGAAGAGACCCAGTACTTC. This encodes CASSYPGQEETQYF.